The 8 T cell receptor beta chains reported below all come from one sample, sequenced in a study of shared clonotypes between healthy human individuals. TCRdb's copy holds only in-frame clones and misses some; the assay was immunoSEQ multiplex PCR. The sample includes approximately 1.5 million clones, 97% to 99% seen only once; the top ten take about 0.4%. The sequenced sample was naive CD4+ T cells sorted from blood. Subset of the sample: CD45RA+ positively selected. The receptors stem from a young man in good health.

This clone was counted once. The rearrangement uses TRBV18 and TRBJ2-5; D unclear. The CDR3 sequence is 16 residues long. Germline V gives CDR1 KGHSH, CDR2 LQKENI. Trimming took off 1 base at V and 5 bases at J, with 17 bases between the two ends. The CDR3 DNA follows: TGTGCCAGCTCACCACTCCCCGGGCCAGCACAGGAGACCCAGTACTTC. It translates to CASSPLPGPAQETQYF.

The chain couples TRBV6-1 to TRBJ1-1; D not certain. Germline V gene lookup returns CDR1 MNHNS and CDR2 SASEGT. The germline V and J ends were trimmed by 0 bases and 1 base, with 12 bases remaining between them. The CDR3 runs to 16 residues. DNA of the CDR3: TGTGCCAGCAGTGAAGCGCCCGGCGAGGGGAACACTGAAGCTTTCTTT. It is translated as CASSEAPGEGNTEAFF.

The chain has TRBV29-1 and TRBJ1-1; TRBD1 is a possible D gene (5 bases). The V gene's germline CDR1 is SQVTM and CDR2 ANQGSEA. The CDR3 contains 12 residues. Trimming took 5 bases from V and 3 from J, leaving 10 bases between them. The CDR3 DNA reads TGCAGCGTTCTCGGGGCGGACACTGAAGCTTTCTTT. This encodes CSVLGADTEAFF.

This clone was detected only once. The chain links TRBV11-2 to TRBJ1-1; TRBD1 is a possible D gene (5 bases). CDR3 length: 14 amino acids. Germline V gives CDR1 SGHAT, CDR2 FQNNGV. Trimming took off 0 bases at V and 6 bases at J, with 11 bases between the two ends. The CDR3 protein is CASSLELVGAEAFF. The CDR3 coding sequence is TGTGCCAGCAGCTTAGAATTGGTAGGGGCTGAAGCTTTCTTT.

The DNA for the CDR3 is TGTGCCAGCCAGGGTTTTCGGACTAGCGGGAAGAATGAGCAGTTCTTC. It is translated as CASQGFRTSGKNEQFF. This chain joins TRBV27 and TRBJ2-1, with 12 nucleotides matching TRBD2. This CDR3 spans 16 amino acids. With V trimmed by 8 bases and J by 7 bases, 12 bases remained unmatched. CDR1 MNHEY and CDR2 SMNVEV come from the germline V gene (reference sequence).

This sequence joins TRBV7-2 and TRBJ2-5, with a weak D call TRBD2 (5 bases). The CDR3 length is 14 residues. Germline V gives CDR1 SGHTA, CDR2 FQGNSA. With 5 bases removed from V and 5 bases from J, the gap between germline ends came to 15 bases. The CDR3 nucleotides read TGTGCCAGCAGCCCGGACCTGCAGCGGGAGACCCAGTACTTC. This translates into CASSPDLQRETQYF.

The chain uses TRBV4-3 and TRBJ2-1; D unresolved. Germline V gene lookup returns CDR1 LGHNA and CDR2 YSLEER. V was clipped by 2 bases and J by 5 bases, with 10 bases between them. This CDR3 is 14 amino acids long. The CDR3 sequence: CASSQLSGNNEQFF. As DNA, the CDR3 is TGCGCCAGCAGCCAACTTTCAGGTAACAATGAGCAGTTCTTC.

Comment on this clone: Relative to the germline gene, one junction end is altered; a read error may explain this. The chain has TRBV27 and TRBJ2-3, with D uncertain. The CDR3 totals 14 residues. Germline lookup yields CDR1 MNHEY and CDR2 SMNVEV (reference sequence). CDR3 region: CASSLILSTDAQYF. CDR3 nucleotide sequence: TGTGCCAGCAGTTTAATCCTCTCCACAGATGCGCAGTATTTT.